These 14 T cell receptor beta chains were sequenced from one sample in a study of CXCR3-negative and CXCR3-positive naive CD8 T cells. With UMI labels, 5' RACE was used to prepare the TRB cDNA libraries. TCRdb re-called the 5' RACE reads and gives one entry per CDR3 protein, without DNA. The specimen's table records about 23,000 distinct CDR3 sequences. The sequenced sample was memory CD8+ T cells from blood. Receptor source: a human donor in good health. Some clones in this sample may be carry-over from other donors' samples.

The chain employs TRBV20-1 and TRBJ1-4; TCRdb gives TRBD1 as the D gene, but with no DNA this cannot be confirmed. The CDR3 is 16 residues long. Germline assignment: CDR1 DFQATT and CDR2 SNEGSKA (reference sequence). The CDR3 sequence is CSARDYSGQGAEKLFF.

The chain couples TRBV7-9 to TRBJ1-3; TCRdb indicates TRBD1, and absent DNA this call remains unverified. The CDR3 length is 14 residues. Germline V gene data show CDR1 as SEHNR and CDR2 as FQNEAQ (reference sequence). CDR3 protein: CASSLAPQGNTIYF.

J is TRBJ2-4 and V is TRBV27; the D call of TRBD1 rests on TCRdb alone, since no DNA is present to check it. This CDR3 comprises 15 residues. CDR1 is MNHEY and CDR2 is SMNVEV in the germline V gene (reference sequence). The CDR3: CASSPVRTGDGIQYF.

The chain employs TRBV29-1 and TRBJ2-5; no DNA is available, so the TRBD1 call from TCRdb remains unchecked. Germline lookup yields CDR1 SQVTM and CDR2 ANQGSEA. This CDR3 spans 15 amino acids. CDR3 in amino acids: CSVEPETGALETQYF.

J is TRBJ2-1 and V is TRBV28; as DNA is missing, the TRBD2 call by TCRdb cannot be tested. There are 18 residues in the CDR3. The germline CDR1 and CDR2 sequences are MDHEN and SYDVKM. The CDR3 sequence: CASHAFLRRLLAYNEQFF.

The J gene is TRBJ2-7, the V gene TRBV6-2 or TRBV6-3; checking the TCRdb D call of TRBD2 is not possible without DNA. Germline V gene lookup returns CDR1 MNHEY and CDR2 SVGEGT. The CDR3 contains 15 residues. The CDR3 region is CASSPRGEAVYEQYF.

The rearrangement joins TRBV4-3 to TRBJ2-6; TCRdb reports TRBD1, a call that lacks DNA to check it against. Germline V lookup: CDR1 LGHNA, CDR2 YSLEER. This CDR3 contains 16 residues. CDR3 amino acids: CASSQSTGSGANVLTF.

The V gene is TRBV15, the J gene TRBJ2-2; TCRdb names TRBD2, which stays unverified in the absence of DNA. The CDR3 contains 16 residues. The germline gives CDR1 LNHNV, CDR2 YYDKDF (reference sequence). CDR3 region: CATSRDIGPYTGELFF.

V gene TRBV4-2 combines with J gene TRBJ2-5; TCRdb designates TRBD2, a call that cannot be tested without DNA. CDR3 length: 20 amino acids. Per the germline V gene, CDR1 is LGHNA and CDR2 is YNFKEQ. The CDR3: CASSQELLLAAGGPGETQYF.

The genes are TRBV5-1 and TRBJ2-7; TCRdb's assignment of TRBD1 cannot be checked, as there is no DNA. CDR1 is SGHRS, CDR2 YFSETQ, per germline. This CDR3 has 13 amino acids. The CDR3 loop is CASSWRTGWEQYF.

This CDR3 reads CASSLVNSGHLFGQYF. The chain carries TRBV11-2 and TRBJ2-7; TCRdb's assignment of TRBD1 cannot be checked, as there is no DNA. The CDR3 is made up of 16 amino acids. Germline V gene lookup returns CDR1 SGHAT and CDR2 FQNNGV.

The chain has TRBV4-1 and TRBJ2-3; TCRdb proposes TRBD2, but this gene call is untestable without DNA. Germline V gives CDR1 MGHRA, CDR2 YSYEKL. This CDR3 contains 14 residues. The CDR3 is CASSQGRVTDTQYF.

The chain carries TRBV7-8 and TRBJ2-5; the TCRdb D gene call, TRBD1, has no DNA to confirm it. The CDR3 has 15 residues. CDR1 and CDR2 (germline): SGHVS, FQNEAQ. CDR3 residues: CASSQGGPYVETQYF.

The chain is built from TRBV7-9 and TRBJ2-7. Germline V gene sequence: CDR1 SEHNR, CDR2 FQNEAQ (reference sequence). The CDR3 is 16 amino acids. The CDR3 protein is CASSSSVHSRSYEQYF.